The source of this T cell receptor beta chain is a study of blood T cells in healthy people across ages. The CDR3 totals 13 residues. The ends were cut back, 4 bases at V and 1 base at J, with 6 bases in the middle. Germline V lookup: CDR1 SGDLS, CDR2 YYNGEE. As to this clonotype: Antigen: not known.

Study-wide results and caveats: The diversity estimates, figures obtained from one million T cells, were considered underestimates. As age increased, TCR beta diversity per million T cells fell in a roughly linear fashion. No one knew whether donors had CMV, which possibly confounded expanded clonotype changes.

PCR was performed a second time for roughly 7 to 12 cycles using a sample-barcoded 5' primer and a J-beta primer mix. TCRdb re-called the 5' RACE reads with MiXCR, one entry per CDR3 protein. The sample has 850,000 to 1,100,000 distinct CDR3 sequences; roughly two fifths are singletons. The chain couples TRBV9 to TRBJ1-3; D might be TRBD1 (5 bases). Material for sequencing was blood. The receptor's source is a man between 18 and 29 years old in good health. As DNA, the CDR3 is TGTGCCAGCAGCCAGGGATCTGGAAACACCATATATTTT. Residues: CASSQGSGNTIYF.